This T cell receptor (beta chain) was sequenced during a study of Ad26.COV2.S vaccination and SARS-CoV-2 variants. Across the whole study: It was the COV1001 Ad26.COV2.S trial arm that included the donor.

Study observations and caveats: Placebo recipients and vaccine recipients were similar in non-spike TCR breadth.

Treatment specified: 19 received Ad26.COV2.S at low or high dose, single or two shots; roughly five received placebo; per-sample allocation not given. Sampling took place 63 days after the first vaccine or placebo injection. Immunization relied on an Ad26 vector, which expressed Wuhan-strain SARS-CoV-2 spike. Remarks on this clone: The antigen is unknown.

Sequencing was performed with immunoSEQ multiplex PCR; in TCRdb, only in-frame clones are kept and a portion is missing. The table has about 680,000 clones, around 90% seen once. This clonotype was sampled from a person aged 18-65 years who received the Ad26.COV2.S COVID-19 vaccine or a placebo. Source: peripheral blood, taken in a trial of Ad26.COV2.S vaccine versus placebo.

CDR3 in DNA: TGCGCCAGCAGCTTGGTGGGCAGGGGTATGGACACCATATATTTT. Translating it yields CASSLVGRGMDTIYF. The V call is TRBV5-1, the J call TRBJ1-3; D perhaps matches TRBD1 (6 bases). The germline gives CDR1 SGHRS, CDR2 YFSETQ. This CDR3 has 15 residues. The V gene lost 0 bases and the J gene lost 8 bases, with 15 bases spanning the gap.